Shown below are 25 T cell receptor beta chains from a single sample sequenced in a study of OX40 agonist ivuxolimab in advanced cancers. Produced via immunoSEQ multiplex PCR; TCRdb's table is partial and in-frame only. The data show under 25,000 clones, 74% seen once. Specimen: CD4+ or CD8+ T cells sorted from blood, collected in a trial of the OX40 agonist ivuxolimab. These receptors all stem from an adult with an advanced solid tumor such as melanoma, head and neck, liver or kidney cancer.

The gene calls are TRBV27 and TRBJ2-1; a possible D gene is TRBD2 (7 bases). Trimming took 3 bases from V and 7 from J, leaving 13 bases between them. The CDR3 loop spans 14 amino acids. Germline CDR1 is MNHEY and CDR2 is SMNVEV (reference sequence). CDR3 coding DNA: TGTGCCAGCAGTTTCAGGGGAGGGGTGAATGAGCAGTTCTTC. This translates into CASSFRGGVNEQFF.

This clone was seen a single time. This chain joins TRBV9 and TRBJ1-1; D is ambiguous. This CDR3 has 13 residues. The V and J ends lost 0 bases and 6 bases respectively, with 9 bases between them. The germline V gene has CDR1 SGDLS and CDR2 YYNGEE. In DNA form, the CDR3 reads TGTGCCAGCAGCGTAGCTAGGGCTTCTGAAGCTTTCTTT. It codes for CASSVARASEAFF. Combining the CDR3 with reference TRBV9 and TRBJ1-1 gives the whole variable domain DSGVTQTPKHLITATGQRVTLRCSPRSGDLSVYWYQQSLDQGLQFLIQYYNGEERAKGNILERFSAQQFPDLHSELNLSSLELGDSALYFCASSVARASEAFFGQGTRLTVV.

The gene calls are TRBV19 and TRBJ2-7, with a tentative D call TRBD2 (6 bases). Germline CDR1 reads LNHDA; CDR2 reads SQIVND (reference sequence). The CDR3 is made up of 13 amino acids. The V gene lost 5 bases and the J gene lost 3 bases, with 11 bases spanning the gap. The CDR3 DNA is TGTGCCAGTAGTTTGGCGGGGTACTACGAGCAGTACTTC. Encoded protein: CASSLAGYYEQYF.

Written as DNA, the CDR3 is TGTGCCAGCAGTTTATCGGGGGTTCGGTTGGAGCAGTACTTC. This translates into CASSLSGVRLEQYF. V usage is TRBV27 and J usage is TRBJ2-7; either TRBD1 or TRBD2 may fit D (5 bases each). Germline V gene lookup returns CDR1 MNHEY and CDR2 SMNVEV (reference sequence). The ends were cut back, 0 bases at V and 7 bases at J, with 13 bases in the middle. CDR3 length: 14 amino acids.

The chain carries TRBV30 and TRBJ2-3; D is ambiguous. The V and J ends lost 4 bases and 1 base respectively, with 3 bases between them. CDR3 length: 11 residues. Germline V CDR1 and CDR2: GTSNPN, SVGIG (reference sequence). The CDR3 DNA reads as TGTGCCTGGATAGGCACAGATACGCAGTATTTT. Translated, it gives CAWIGTDTQYF.

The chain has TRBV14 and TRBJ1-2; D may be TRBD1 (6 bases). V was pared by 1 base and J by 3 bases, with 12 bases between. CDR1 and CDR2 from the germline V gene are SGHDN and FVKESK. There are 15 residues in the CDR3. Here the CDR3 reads CASSQVSRGDYGYTF. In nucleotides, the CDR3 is TGTGCCAGCAGCCAAGTATCCAGGGGTGACTATGGCTACACCTTC.

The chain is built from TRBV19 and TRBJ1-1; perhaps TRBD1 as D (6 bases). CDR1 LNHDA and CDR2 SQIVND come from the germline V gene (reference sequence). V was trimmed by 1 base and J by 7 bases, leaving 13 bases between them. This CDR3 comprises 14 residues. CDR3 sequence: CASSIAVDRIEAFF. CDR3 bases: TGTGCCAGTAGTATAGCCGTCGACAGGATTGAAGCTTTCTTT.

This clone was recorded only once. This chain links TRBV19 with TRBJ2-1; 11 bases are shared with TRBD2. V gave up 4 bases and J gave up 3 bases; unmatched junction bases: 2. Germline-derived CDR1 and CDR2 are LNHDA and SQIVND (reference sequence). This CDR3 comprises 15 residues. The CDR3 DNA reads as TGTGCCAGTAGTACGGGGACTAGCGGCTACAATGAGCAGTTCTTC. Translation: CASSTGTSGYNEQFF.

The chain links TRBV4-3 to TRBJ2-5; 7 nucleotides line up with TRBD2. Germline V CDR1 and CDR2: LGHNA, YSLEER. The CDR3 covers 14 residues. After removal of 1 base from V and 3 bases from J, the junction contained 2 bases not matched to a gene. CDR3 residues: CASSQASGEETQYF. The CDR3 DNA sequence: TGCGCCAGCAGCCAAGCGAGCGGGGAAGAGACCCAGTACTTC.

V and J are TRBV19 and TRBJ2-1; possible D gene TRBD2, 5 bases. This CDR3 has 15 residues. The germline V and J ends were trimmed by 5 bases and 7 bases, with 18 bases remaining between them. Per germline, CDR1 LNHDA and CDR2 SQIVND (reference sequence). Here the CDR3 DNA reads TGTGCCAGTAGTTTAGGCGCGACCGGCGGGAATGAGCAGTTCTTC. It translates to CASSLGATGGNEQFF.

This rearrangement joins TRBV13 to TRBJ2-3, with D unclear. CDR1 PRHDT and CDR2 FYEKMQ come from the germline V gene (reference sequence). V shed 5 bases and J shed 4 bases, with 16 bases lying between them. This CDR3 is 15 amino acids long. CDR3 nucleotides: TGTGCCAGCAGCCGACGTCTGGACGTTCCAGATACGCAGTATTTT. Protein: CASSRRLDVPDTQYF.

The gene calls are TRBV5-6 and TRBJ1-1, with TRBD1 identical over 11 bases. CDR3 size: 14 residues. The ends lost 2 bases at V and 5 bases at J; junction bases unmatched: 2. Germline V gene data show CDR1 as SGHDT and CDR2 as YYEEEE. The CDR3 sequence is CASSFGTGGTEAFF. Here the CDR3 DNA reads TGTGCCAGCAGCTTCGGGACAGGGGGGACTGAAGCTTTCTTT.

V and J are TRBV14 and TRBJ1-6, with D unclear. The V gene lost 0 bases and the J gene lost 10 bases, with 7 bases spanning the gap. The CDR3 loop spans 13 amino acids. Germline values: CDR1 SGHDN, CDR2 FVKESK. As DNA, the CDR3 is TGTGCCAGCAGCCAAGATTCAGGATCACCCCTCCACTTT. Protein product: CASSQDSGSPLHF.

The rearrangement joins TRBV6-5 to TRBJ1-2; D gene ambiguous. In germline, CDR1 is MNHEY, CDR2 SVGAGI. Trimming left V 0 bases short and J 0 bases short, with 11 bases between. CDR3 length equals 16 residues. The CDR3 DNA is TGTGCCAGCAGTTACTCCGAGGCCGGGGCTAACTATGGCTACACCTTC. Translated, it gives CASSYSEAGANYGYTF.

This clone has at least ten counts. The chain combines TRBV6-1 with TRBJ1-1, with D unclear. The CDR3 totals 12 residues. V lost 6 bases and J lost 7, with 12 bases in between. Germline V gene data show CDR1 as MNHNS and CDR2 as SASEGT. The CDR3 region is CASRWATIEAFF. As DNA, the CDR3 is TGTGCCAGCAGGTGGGCCACGATTGAAGCTTTCTTT.

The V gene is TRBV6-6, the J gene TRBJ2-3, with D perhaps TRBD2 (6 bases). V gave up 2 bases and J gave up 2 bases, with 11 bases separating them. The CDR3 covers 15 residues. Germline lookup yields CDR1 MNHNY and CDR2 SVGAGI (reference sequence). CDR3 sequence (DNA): TGTGCCAGCAGTTACCAGACTAGTTTCACAGATACGCAGTATTTT. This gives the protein CASSYQTSFTDTQYF.

This CDR3 is CASSQGRSYEQYF. The CDR3 DNA reads as TGCGCCAGCAGCCAGGGACGGTCCTACGAGCAGTACTTC. The chain has TRBV4-3 and TRBJ2-7; D could derive from TRBD1 or TRBD2 (5 bases each). Trimming pared 3 bases from V and 1 base from J, leaving 7 bases between. CDR3 length equals 13 residues. CDR1 LGHNA and CDR2 YSLEER come from the germline V gene.

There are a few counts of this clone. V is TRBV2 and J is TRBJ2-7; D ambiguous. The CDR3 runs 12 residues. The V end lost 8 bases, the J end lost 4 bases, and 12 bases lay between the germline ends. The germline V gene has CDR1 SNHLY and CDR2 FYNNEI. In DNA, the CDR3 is TGTGCCAGCTCCCCAGGAACTTACGAGCAGTACTTC. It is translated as CASSPGTYEQYF.

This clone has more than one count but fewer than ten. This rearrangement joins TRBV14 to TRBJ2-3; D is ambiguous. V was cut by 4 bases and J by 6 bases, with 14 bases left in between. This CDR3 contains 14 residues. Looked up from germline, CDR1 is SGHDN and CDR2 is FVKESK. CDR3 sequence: CASSPDTFGDTQYF. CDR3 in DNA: TGTGCCAGCAGCCCCGACACGTTCGGCGATACGCAGTATTTT.

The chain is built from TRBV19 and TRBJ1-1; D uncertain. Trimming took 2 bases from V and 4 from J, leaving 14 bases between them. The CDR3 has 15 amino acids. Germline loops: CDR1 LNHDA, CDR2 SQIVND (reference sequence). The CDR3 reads CASSITAPEGTEAFF. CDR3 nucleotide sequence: TGTGCCAGTAGTATAACGGCTCCGGAGGGCACTGAAGCTTTCTTT. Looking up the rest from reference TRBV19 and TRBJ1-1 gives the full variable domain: DGGITQSPKYLFRKEGQNVTLSCEQNLNHDAMYWYRQDPGQGLRLIYYSQIVNDFQKGDIAEGYSVSREKKESFPLTVTSAQKNPTAFYLCASSITAPEGTEAFFGQGTRLTVV.

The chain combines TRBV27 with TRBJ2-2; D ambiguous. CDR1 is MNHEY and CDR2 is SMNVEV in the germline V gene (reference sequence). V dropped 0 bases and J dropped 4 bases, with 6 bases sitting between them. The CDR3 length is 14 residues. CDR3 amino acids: CASSLSASTGELFF. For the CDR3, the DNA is TGTGCCAGCAGTTTATCGGCGTCCACCGGGGAGCTGTTTTTT.

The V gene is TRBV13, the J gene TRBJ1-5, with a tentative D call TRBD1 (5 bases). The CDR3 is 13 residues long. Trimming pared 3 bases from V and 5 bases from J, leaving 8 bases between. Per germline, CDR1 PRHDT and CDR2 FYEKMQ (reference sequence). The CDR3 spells CASSLGRDQPQHF. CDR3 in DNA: TGTGCCAGCAGCTTGGGCAGGGATCAGCCCCAGCATTTT.

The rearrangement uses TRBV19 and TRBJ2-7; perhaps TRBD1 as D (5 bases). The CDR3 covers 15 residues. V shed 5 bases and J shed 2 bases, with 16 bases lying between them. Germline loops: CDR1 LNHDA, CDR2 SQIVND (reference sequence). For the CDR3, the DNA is TGTGCCAGTAGTCCTCAGGGATTAGGAACCTACGAGCAGTACTTC. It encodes CASSPQGLGTYEQYF.

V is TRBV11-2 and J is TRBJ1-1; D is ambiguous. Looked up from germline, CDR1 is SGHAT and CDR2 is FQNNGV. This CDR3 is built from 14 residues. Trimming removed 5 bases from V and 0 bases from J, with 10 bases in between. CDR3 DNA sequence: TGTGCCAGCAGCCCGAGTATAATGAACACTGAAGCTTTCTTT. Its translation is CASSPSIMNTEAFF.

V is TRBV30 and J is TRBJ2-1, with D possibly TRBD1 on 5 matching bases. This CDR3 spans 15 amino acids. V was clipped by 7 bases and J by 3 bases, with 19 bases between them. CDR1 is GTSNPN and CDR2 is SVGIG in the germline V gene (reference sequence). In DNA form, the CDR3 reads TGTGCCTATAACCCCTCCGGACACCACTACAATGAGCAGTTCTTC. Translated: CAYNPSGHHYNEQFF.